This T cell receptor beta chain was obtained from a study of CD8+CD57+ T cells in acquired aplastic anemia. This CDR3 region has 14 residues. CDR1 and CDR2 (germline): SGHVS, FQNEAQ. V lost 0 bases to trimming and J lost 1 base, with 4 bases between them. Study-wide findings and caveats: No significant difference in CD8+ Simpson's diversity was found between patients and controls.

Ten or more counts support this clonotype. Its target is not known. CD8+CD57+ cell expansion had been shown by flow cytometry in patients chosen for sequencing. Researchers used genomic DNA as the template to profile TCR beta VDJ and CDR3. MiXCR, run by TCRdb on the reads, gives a single entry per CDR3 protein. The sample has fewer than 250,000 distinct CDR3 sequences; 40% to 50% are singletons. The sequencing sample was made of sorted CD4+, CD8+, or CD8+CD57+ T cells (not recorded which) from PBMCs. The sequence was obtained from a human donor with aplastic anemia. This chain joins TRBV7-8 and TRBJ1-3; D remains unclear. The CDR3 sequence is CASSLAGSGNTIYF. The CDR3 nucleotides read TGTGCCAGCAGCTTAGCAGGGTCTGGAAACACCATATATTTT.